Listed below are T cell receptor beta chains from one sample, sequenced in a study of beta chain features in type 1 diabetes. This table comes from immunoSEQ multiplex PCR, and its TCRdb copy is limited to in-frame clones, with some not included. The sample has approximately 150,000 clones; 7.5% to 10% are singletons. The sequencing sample was made of central memory CD4+ T cells from blood. The receptors were sampled from a young woman in good health. Both conserved end residues are part of each CDR3. A D gene is named only where the DNA matches it firmly. The listing skips clone size in some rows; elsewhere it reads once, few, many or a size class.

TRBJ2-7,many,NA,TRBV7-2,TGTGCCAGCAGCTTTCTAGCTGGCGAGCAGTACTTC,CASSFLAGEQYF
TRBJ2-7,NA,NA,TRBV7-2,TGTGCCAGCAGCTTAGGTGCTGTCGGGACTGCGAACTACGAGCAGTACTTC,CASSLGAVGTANYEQYF
TRBJ2-1,NA,TRBD2,TRBV5-1,TGCGCCAGCAGCTTGGCGGGGGGAGGGGTCAATGAGCAGTTCTTC,CASSLAGGGVNEQFF
TRBJ2-7,few,TRBD1,TRBV7-9,TGTGCCAGCAGCTTAGGGACAGGTAACTACGAGCAGTACTTC,CASSLGTGNYEQYF
TRBJ2-1,few,NA,TRBV29-1,TGCAGCGTTGAAGAGGATAGGGGGTGGAATGAGCAGTTCTTC,CSVEEDRGWNEQFF
TRBJ1-1,NA,NA,TRBV30,TGTGCCTGGAGGGTAAGGGGGTGGACTGAAGCTTTCTTT,CAWRVRGWTEAFF
TRBJ1-6,NA,TRBD1,TRBV9,TGTGCCAGCAGCCCTCGACAGGGTGCGGGTTCACCCCTCCACTTT,CASSPRQGAGSPLHF
TRBJ1-2,few,NA,TRBV4-2,TGTGCCAGCAGCGAGCCTCGAGGACAGAGCTTTAACTATGGCTACACCTTC,CASSEPRGQSFNYGYTF
TRBJ2-3,few,TRBD2,TRBV30,TGTGCCTGGAGGACTAGCGGGGCGACCACAGATACGCAGTATTTT,CAWRTSGATTDTQYF
TRBJ1-6,many,NA,TRBV7-8,TGTGCCAGCAGCCACCCCGGGGGGCAGGGGTTAAATTCACCCCTCCACTTT,CASSHPGGQGLNSPLHF
TRBJ1-2,NA,TRBD1,TRBV2,TGTGCCAGCACGTTAACTCAGGGGGCGACCTATGGCTACACCTTC,CASTLTQGATYGYTF
TRBJ2-4,few,TRBD2,TRBV7-2,TGTGCCAGCAGCTCCGGACTAGCGGGAGAGCGGAGCAAAAACATTCAGTACTTC,CASSSGLAGERSKNIQYF
TRBJ2-5,NA,TRBD2,TRBV4-2,TGTGCCAGCAGCCAGTTTGTCGGGGGGAGAAGGGGTAGTGAAGAGACCCAGTACTTC,CASSQFVGGRRGSEETQYF
TRBJ1-2,NA,NA,TRBV7-3,TGTGCCAGCAGCTTACAGGGGAGCGCTAACTATGGCTACACCTTC,CASSLQGSANYGYTF
TRBJ2-3,few,TRBD2,TRBV2,TGTGCCAGCAGTACCGGGACTAGCGGGAGGGCCATGTATTTT,CASSTGTSGRAMYF
TRBJ2-7,NA,TRBD1,TRBV7-2,TGTGCCAGCAGTATCCAACAGGGGAGCTCCTACGAGCAGTACTTC,CASSIQQGSSYEQYF
TRBJ2-2,NA,NA,TRBV7-2,TGTGCCAGCAGCTCCTATAACACCGGGGAGCTGTTTTTT,CASSSYNTGELFF
TRBJ2-3,few,TRBD1,TRBV9,TGTGCCAGCAGCGCCCAGGGACAGGAGTATGCAGATACGCAGTATTTT,CASSAQGQEYADTQYF
TRBJ2-1,few,TRBD2,TRBV5-1,TGCGCCAGCAGCTTGATCCCGACTAGCGGGAGGGCCAGGAATGAGCAGTTCTTC,CASSLIPTSGRARNEQFF
TRBJ1-6,NA,TRBD1,TRBV2,TGTGCCAGCAGTGGCCGACAGGGCTTAGGTTCACCCCTCCACTTT,CASSGRQGLGSPLHF
TRBJ2-6,few,TRBD2,TRBV7-2,TGTGCCAGCAGCCCCACTAGCGGACAACTCTCTGGGGCCAACGTCCTGACTTTC,CASSPTSGQLSGANVLTF
TRBJ2-5,few,TRBD2,TRBV28,TGTGCCAGCAGTGGGGGGGTAGGGGTTCAAGAGACCCAGTACTTC,CASSGGVGVQETQYF
TRBJ1-4,few,NA,TRBV5-4,TGTGCCAGCAGTCCGACGACAGGCTTAAATGAAAAACTGTTTTTT,CASSPTTGLNEKLFF
TRBJ1-1,NA,NA,TRBV7-9,TGTGCCAGCAGCTTAGAGACAGGAGCAGCTTTCTTT,CASSLETGAAFF
TRBJ1-4,NA,TRBD1,TRBV11-2,TGTGCCAGCAGAAAGTCCGGGACAGGGCTCGAAAAACTGTTTTTT,CASRKSGTGLEKLFF
TRBJ2-7,NA,TRBD1,TRBV7-2,TGTGCCAGCAGCACGGGGACAGGAATGAGGGAGCAGTACTTC,CASSTGTGMREQYF
TRBJ1-1,many,NA,TRBV27,TGTGCCAGCAGTCAACAGGGTCGGACTGAAGCTTTCTTT,CASSQQGRTEAFF
TRBJ2-3,few,NA,TRBV28,TGTGCCGCAGGAGGGACGGGGAACACAGATACGCAGTATTTT,CAAGGTGNTDTQYF
TRBJ1-1,NA,TRBD1,TRBV30,TGTGCCTGGATTGGACAGGGTGGCACTGAAGCTTTCTTT,CAWIGQGGTEAFF
TRBJ2-7,NA,NA,TRBV5-1,TGCGCCAGCAGCCCCCAGGGTGTGGACGAGCAGTACTTC,CASSPQGVDEQYF
TRBJ2-7,few,TRBD1,TRBV5-1,TGCGCCAGCAGCTTGGCCGGAGGGACAGGTAAAATCTACCCCGGCTACGAGCAGTACTTC,CASSLAGGTGKIYPGYEQYF